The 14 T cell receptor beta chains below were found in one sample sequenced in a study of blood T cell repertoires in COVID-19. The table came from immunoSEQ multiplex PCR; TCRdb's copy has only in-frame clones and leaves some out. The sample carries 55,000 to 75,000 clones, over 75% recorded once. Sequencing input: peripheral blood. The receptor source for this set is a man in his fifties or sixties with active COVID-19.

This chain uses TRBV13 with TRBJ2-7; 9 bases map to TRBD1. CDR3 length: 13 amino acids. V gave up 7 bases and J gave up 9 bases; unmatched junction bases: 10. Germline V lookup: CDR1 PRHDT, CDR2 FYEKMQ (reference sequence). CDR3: CASTLDRGIVQYF. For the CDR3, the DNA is TGTGCCAGCACCTTGGACAGGGGTATTGTGCAGTACTTC.

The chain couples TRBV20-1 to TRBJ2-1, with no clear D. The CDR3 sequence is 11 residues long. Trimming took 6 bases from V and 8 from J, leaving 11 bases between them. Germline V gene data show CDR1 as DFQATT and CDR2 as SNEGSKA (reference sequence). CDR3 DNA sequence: TGCAGTGCCGAGACCAGCGATGAGCAGTTCTTC. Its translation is CSAETSDEQFF.

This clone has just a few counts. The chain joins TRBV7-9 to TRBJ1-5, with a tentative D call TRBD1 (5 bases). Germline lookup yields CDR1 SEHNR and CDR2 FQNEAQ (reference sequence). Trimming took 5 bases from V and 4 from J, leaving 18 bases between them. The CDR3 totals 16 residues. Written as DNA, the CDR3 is TGTGCCAGCAGCCAGACAGACACCGGGGGTAATCAGCCCCAGCATTTT. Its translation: CASSQTDTGGNQPQHF.

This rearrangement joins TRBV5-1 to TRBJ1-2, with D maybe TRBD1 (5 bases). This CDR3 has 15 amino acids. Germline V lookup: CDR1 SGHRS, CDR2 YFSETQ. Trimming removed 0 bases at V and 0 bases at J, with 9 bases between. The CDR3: CASSLAARANYGYTF. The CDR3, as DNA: TGCGCCAGCAGCTTGGCCGCCAGGGCTAACTATGGCTACACCTTC. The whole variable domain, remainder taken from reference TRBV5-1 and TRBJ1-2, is KAGVTQTPRYLIKTRGQQVTLSCSPISGHRSVSWYQQTPGQGLQFLFEYFSETQRNKGNFPGRFSGRQFSNSRSEMNVSTLELGDSALYLCASSLAARANYGYTFGSGTRLTVV.

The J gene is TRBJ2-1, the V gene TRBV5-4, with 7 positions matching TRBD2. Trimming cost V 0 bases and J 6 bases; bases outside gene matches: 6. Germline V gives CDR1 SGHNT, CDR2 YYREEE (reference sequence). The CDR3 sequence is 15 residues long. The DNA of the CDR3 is TGTGCCAGCAGCTTGGACGGGGGGAGGGGCAATGAGCAGTTCTTC. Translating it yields CASSLDGGRGNEQFF.

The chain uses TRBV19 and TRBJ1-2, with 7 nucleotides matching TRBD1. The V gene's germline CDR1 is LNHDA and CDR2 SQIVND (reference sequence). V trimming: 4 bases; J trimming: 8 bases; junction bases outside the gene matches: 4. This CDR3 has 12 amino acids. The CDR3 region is CASSNQGGGYTF. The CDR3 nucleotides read TGTGCCAGTAGTAACCAGGGGGGCGGCTACACCTTC.

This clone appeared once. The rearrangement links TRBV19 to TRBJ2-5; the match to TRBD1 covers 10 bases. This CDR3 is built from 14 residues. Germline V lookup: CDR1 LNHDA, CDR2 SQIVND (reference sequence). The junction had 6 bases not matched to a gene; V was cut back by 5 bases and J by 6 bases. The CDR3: CASSGGDRGQTQYF. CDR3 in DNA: TGTGCCAGTAGTGGGGGGGACAGGGGACAGACCCAGTACTTC. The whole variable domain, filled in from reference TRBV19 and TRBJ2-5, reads DGGITQSPKYLFRKEGQNVTLSCEQNLNHDAMYWYRQDPGQGLRLIYYSQIVNDFQKGDIAEGYSVSREKKESFPLTVTSAQKNPTAFYLCASSGGDRGQTQYFGPGTRLLVL.

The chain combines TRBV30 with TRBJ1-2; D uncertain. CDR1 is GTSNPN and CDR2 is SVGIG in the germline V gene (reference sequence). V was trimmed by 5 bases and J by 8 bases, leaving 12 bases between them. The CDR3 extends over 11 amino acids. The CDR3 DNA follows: TGTGCCTGGCGCGACCTCGGGGGCTACACCTTC. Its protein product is CAWRDLGGYTF.

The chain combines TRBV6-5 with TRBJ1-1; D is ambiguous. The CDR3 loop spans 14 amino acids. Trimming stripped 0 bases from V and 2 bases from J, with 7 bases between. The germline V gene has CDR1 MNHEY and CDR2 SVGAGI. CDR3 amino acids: CASSYSLYNTEAFF. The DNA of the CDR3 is TGTGCCAGCAGTTACTCCCTGTATAACACTGAAGCTTTCTTT.

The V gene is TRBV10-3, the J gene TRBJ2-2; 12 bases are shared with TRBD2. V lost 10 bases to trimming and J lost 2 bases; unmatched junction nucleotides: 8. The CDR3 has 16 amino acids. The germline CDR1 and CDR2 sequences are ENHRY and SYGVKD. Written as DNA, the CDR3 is TGTGCCAGCCTCACTAGCGGGGGGTTCAACACCGGGGAGCTGTTTTTT. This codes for CASLTSGGFNTGELFF.

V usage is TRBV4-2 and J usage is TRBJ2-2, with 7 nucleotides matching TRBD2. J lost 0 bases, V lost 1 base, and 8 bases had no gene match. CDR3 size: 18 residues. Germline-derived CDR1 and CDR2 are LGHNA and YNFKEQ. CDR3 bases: TGTGCCAGCAGCCAAGCGGTTAGCGGGTACGCGAACACCGGGGAGCTGTTTTTT. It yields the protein CASSQAVSGYANTGELFF.

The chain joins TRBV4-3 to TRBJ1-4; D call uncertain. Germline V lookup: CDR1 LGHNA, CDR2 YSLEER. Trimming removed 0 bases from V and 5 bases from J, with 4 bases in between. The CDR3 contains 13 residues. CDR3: CASSQDLNEKLFF. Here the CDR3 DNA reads TGCGCCAGCAGCCAAGATCTAAATGAAAAACTGTTTTTT.

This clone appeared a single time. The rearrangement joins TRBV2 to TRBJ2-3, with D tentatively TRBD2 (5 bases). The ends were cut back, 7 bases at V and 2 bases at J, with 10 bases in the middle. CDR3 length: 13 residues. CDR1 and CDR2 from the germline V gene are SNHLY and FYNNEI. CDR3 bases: TGTGCCAGCAAGGAGGCCCCCACAGATACGCAGTATTTT. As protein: CASKEAPTDTQYF.

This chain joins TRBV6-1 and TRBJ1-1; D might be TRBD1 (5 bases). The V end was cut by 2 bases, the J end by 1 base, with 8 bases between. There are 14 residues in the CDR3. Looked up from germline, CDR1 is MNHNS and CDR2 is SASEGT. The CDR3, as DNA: TGTGCCAGCAGTGAAAGGGGAAGGAACACTGAAGCTTTCTTT. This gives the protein CASSERGRNTEAFF.